Below, 5 T cell receptor beta chains from the same sample are listed, as sequenced in a study of T cells in narcolepsy. Using immunoSEQ multiplex PCR, the repertoire was profiled, and TCRdb retains in-frame clones only, with some absent. The sample includes 35,000 to 40,000 clones, about 85% of them seen just once. The sequencing input was CD45RA- memory CD4+ T cells from PBMCs. The receptor set was obtained from a human donor with narcolepsy.

This chain connects TRBV21-1 to TRBJ1-1; TRBD1 reflects the table's D call only, with no check against the DNA. TRBV21-1 is a listed pseudogene. This CDR3 region has 18 residues. CDR3 protein: CASSTRQGRAPMNTEAFF. CDR3 coding DNA: TGTGCCAGCAGCACCCGACAGGGTAGGGCCCCAATGAACACTGAAGCTTTCTTT.

The chain employs TRBV27 and TRBJ2-2; TRBD2 matches 8 bases. V gave up 8 bases and J gave up 7 bases; unmatched junction bases: 18. CDR1 is MNHEY, CDR2 SMNVEV, per germline (reference sequence). The CDR3 extends over 17 amino acids. CDR3 bases: TGTGCCAGCTCCAGTTTATGGAGTAGCGGGGTTATCGGGGAGCTGTTTTTT. Translated: CASSSLWSSGVIGELFF.

This chain joins TRBV28 and TRBJ2-5; D possibly uses TRBD1 or TRBD2 (5 bases each). The CDR3 has 15 amino acids. Germline-derived CDR1 and CDR2 are MDHEN and SYDVKM. V dropped 4 bases and J dropped 3 bases, with 15 bases sitting between them. CDR3 nucleotides: TGTGCCAGCAGTTGGGGGTGGCGACAGAAAGAGACCCAGTACTTC. Its translation: CASSWGWRQKETQYF.

V and J are TRBV30 and TRBJ2-7; 9 bases agree with TRBD2. V shed 2 bases, J shed 2 bases, and the junction held 13 bases outside the gene matches. The germline V gene encodes CDR1 GTSNPN and CDR2 SVGIG (reference sequence). This CDR3 region has 17 residues. The CDR3 nucleotides are TGTGCCTGGAGTTCTCCACCTCGACTAGCGGTGACCTACGAGCAGTACTTC. As protein: CAWSSPPRLAVTYEQYF. The whole variable domain, filled in from reference TRBV30 and TRBJ2-7, reads SQTIHQWPATLVQPVGSPLSLECTVEGTSNPNLYWYRQAAGRGLQLLFYSVGIGQISSEVPQNLSASRPQDRQFILSSKKLLLSDSGFYLCAWSSPPRLAVTYEQYFGPGTRLTVT.

V is TRBV27 and J is TRBJ2-5, with D perhaps matching TRBD1 (6 bases). The DNA end is a closer match to TRBJ2-7, so the J assignment may be wrong. The CDR3 has 13 residues. Germline CDR1 MNHEY, CDR2 SMNVEV (reference sequence). The CDR3 region has the DNA TGTGCCAGCACCAACAGGGAGAGGTACGAGCAGTACTTC. Its translation is CASTNRERYEQYF.